This T cell receptor (beta chain) was obtained from a study of shared clonotypes between healthy human individuals. The authors distributed each subset's genomic DNA evenly over several immunoSEQ plates. Each replicate PCR on the sorted subsets used 200 to 250 ng DNA (approximately 27,000 T cell genomes). The repertoire was sequenced with immunoSEQ multiplex PCR; TCRdb's copy has only in-frame clones and lacks some. Among about 2.3 million clones listed, 92% were seen once. The ends lost 3 bases at V and 4 bases at J; junction bases unmatched: 7. Per the germline V gene, CDR1 is KGHSH and CDR2 is LQKENI. The length of the CDR3 is 17 residues.

This clonotype was sampled from a man aged 18 to 30 in good health. Some clones in this sample may be carry-over from other donors' samples. This chain connects TRBV18 to TRBJ2-2, with 11 bases aligning to TRBD2. The sample taken for sequencing was naive CD4+ T cells from PBMCs. Subset noted: CD45RA+ positively selected. CDR3 sequence reads: CASSPPGLAELTGELFF. As DNA, the CDR3 is TGTGCCAGCTCACCCCCGGGACTAGCGGAGCTCACCGGGGAGCTGTTTTTT.